The present T cell receptor beta chain was sequenced within a study of blood T cell repertoires in COVID-19 (dated by TCRdb to 2018 to 2021). About the study as a whole: Samples covering the acute and convalescent phases of COVID-19 were provided by collaborators in the United States, Italy and Spain. The repertoires were released in a freely available public database meant as a resource for research on the immune response to SARS-CoV-2. The material from the prospective study consisted of cDNA or gDNA derived from T cells, B-cell-depleted T cells, or PBMCs. Subjects who had been exposed to COVID-19, were actively infected with it, or had recovered from it provided the deeply sampled blood TCRbeta repertoires that made up the dataset. Where available, HLA class I and class II types were taken from metadata supplied by the sample provider and were not determined by assay-based typing. Sample metadata almost always included a de-identified subject ID, COVID-19 status, age in years and sex. The samples were drawn from two sources: the first 160 participants of the ongoing ImmuneRACE study, and 1,254 subjects contributed by 6 global collaborators. What the authors observed across the whole study: How much clinical and demographic metadata was included differed by source and by participant, and the metadata was provided uncurated.

With regard to this clone: The antigen it binds to is not known. The record has no base qualities; no much larger clone is one base away.

Looking up the germline V gene yields CDR1 SNHLY and CDR2 FYNNEI. Germline trimming amounts to 6 bases on V and 7 bases on J, with 10 as the count of junction bases outside the gene matches. From the cysteine through the phenylalanine, the CDR3 covers 16 amino acids. Kept here is only the CDR3 DNA, which spans 48 bases and is read in frame from base 1. TCRbeta CDR3 regions were amplified from genomic DNA using the immunoSEQ Assay, a bias-controlled multiplex PCR. On the authors' methods: Within the assay, amplification of reference gene primers was used to estimate how many nucleated cells each sample contained. To quantify the absolute abundance of each unique TCRbeta CDR3 rearrangement, sequence reads were collapsed and filtered. For each sample, productive Simpson clonality was calculated as the square root of Simpson's diversity index over productive rearrangements. In its TCRdb copy, this immuneACCESS table keeps in-frame sequences only and misses some clones. Where compared with another copy, unresolved V genes explain less than half of these, and the others have no known cause. Clone size and the V and J calls come from that table; the DNA yielded D and trimming. This sample has 130,000 to 150,000 clones in its table, and 80% to 90% of those were observed once. Roughly 1.6% of the sample is in the top ten clones.

Whole blood was collected in K2EDTA tubes by collaborating institutions according to the institutions' own protocols. For TCRbeta analysis, collaborator samples were shipped as frozen whole blood, as isolated PBMCs, or as DNA extracted from either sample type. The rearrangement combines TRBV2 with TRBJ2-1, with TRBD2 identical over 12 junction bases. This sequence was found in a woman aged 45-60 years with acute or convalescent COVID-19. Sequences were obtained from peripheral blood. In nucleotides, the sequence is TGTGCCAGCAGACCGCGGGGACTAGCGGGCCTGAATGAGCAGTTCTTC. It is translated as CASRPRGLAGLNEQFF.